This TCR beta chain was found in a study of control samples from healthy donors and cancer patients (dated by TCRdb to the early 2020s). Library generation was performed with the immunoSEQ multiplex PCR assay. What TCRdb holds here is the immuneACCESS table cut down to in-frame rearrangements. Part of the clones is not present; checked against another copy, under half of the missing clones reflect an unresolved V gene, and the others are unexplained. Across this sample there are around 100,000 clones, with approximately 90% seen only once. About 20% of the sample rests with the top ten. Points on this clone: This clone's antigen is unknown. Base qualities are not recorded, but no much larger clone differs from it by a single base.

Between the V and J ends, shortened by 2 bases and 5 bases respectively, the junction contains 9 bases. The germline V gene gives CDR1 as MNHEY and CDR2 as SVGAGI. The CDR3 runs 13 amino acids, cysteine and phenylalanine included. Only the CDR3 DNA is retained, 39 bases long and in frame from the first base. The chain links TRBV6-5 with TRBJ1-1; TRBD1 is perhaps the D gene, given 5 matching bases. The receptor comes from a man aged 55 to 70 with lung cancer. Sequencing used PBMCs. The CDR3 region has the sequence CASSYQGFTEAFF. The base sequence is TGTGCCAGCAGTTACCAGGGATTTACTGAAGCTTTCTTT.